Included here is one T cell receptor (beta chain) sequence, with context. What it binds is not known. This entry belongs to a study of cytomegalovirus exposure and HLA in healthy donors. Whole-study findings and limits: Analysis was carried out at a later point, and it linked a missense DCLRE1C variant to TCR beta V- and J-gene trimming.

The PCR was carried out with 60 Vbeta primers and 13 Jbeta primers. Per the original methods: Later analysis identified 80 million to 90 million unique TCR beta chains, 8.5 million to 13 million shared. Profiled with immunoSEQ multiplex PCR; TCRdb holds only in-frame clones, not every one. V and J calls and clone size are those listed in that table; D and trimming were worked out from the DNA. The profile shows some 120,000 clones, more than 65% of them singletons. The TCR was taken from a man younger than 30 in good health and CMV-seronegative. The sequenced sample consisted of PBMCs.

The CDR3 protein is CSVPGDLSYNEQFF. The CDR3 DNA reads as TGCAGCGTACCGGGGGATTTATCCTACAATGAGCAGTTCTTC. The V gene is TRBV29-1, the J gene TRBJ2-1; TRBD2 might be the D (6 bases). CDR3 length equals 14 residues. The germline gives CDR1 SQVTM, CDR2 ANQGSEA. Trimming left V 6 bases short and J 1 base short, with 13 bases between.